Listed below are T cell receptor beta chains from one sample, sequenced in a study of regulatory T cells in long-lasting Graves disease. Each CDR3 protein is one row after TCRdb ran MiXCR on the multiplex PCR reads. The data contain about 460,000 distinct CDR3 sequences, approximately 23% of them singletons. The source material was peripheral blood mononuclear cells (PBMCs), sampled when the disease was refractory, from a patient treated with antithyroid drugs. The receptors stem from a female donor with Graves disease. CDR3s include the opening cysteine and the closing phenylalanine or tryptophan. The D gene is left open where the match is weak. Size values are once, few and many counts, or a class for expanded clones, and some rows have none.

d_gene	j_gene	v_gene	abundance	CDR3nt	CDR3aa
.	TRBJ2-7	TRBV7-7	.	TGTGCTAGCAGCTTTACACCAGCCTACGAGCAGTACTTC	CASSFTPAYEQYF
TRBD1	TRBJ2-6	TRBV19	.	TGTGCCAGTAGCCGGGACAGGGGGCTTGGGGCCAACGTCCTGACTTTC	CASSRDRGLGANVLTF
.	TRBJ1-4	TRBV7-2	.	TGTGCCAGCAGCTTAATTGGAGCAACTAATGAAAAACTGTTTTTT	CASSLIGATNEKLFF
TRBD1	TRBJ2-1	TRBV28	few	TGTGCCAGCAGCCCCGGACAGGGAGGTTACAATGAGCAGTTCTTC	CASSPGQGGYNEQFF
.	TRBJ1-2	TRBV6-1	many	TGTGCCAGCAGTGAAGCAGGGCGAGCCTCGGGGATAAACTATGGCTACACCTTC	CASSEAGRASGINYGYTF
.	TRBJ2-2	TRBV28	.	TGTGCCAGCAGCCCCCGGGACCCATCCACCGGGGAGCTGTTTTTT	CASSPRDPSTGELFF
.	TRBJ1-4	TRBV4-3	many	TGCGCCAGCAGCAAGATAGGGCCGTCGGCTAATGAAAAACTGTTTTTT	CASSKIGPSANEKLFF
.	TRBJ1-2	TRBV10-3	few	TGTGCCTCCCACCCCACAGGGTGGTATGGCTACACCTTC	CASHPTGWYGYTF
.	TRBJ2-5	TRBV3-1	.	TGTGCCAGCAGCCTCCGGACGGGTAGCGGGACCCAGTACTTC	CASSLRTGSGTQYF
.	TRBJ1-2	TRBV4-3	few	TGTGCCAGCAGCCAAGAAACAGAGAACTATGGCTACACCTTC	CASSQETENYGYTF
TRBD1	TRBJ1-5	TRBV6-1	many	TGTGCCAGCAGTATCGGACAGGGACGCCAGCCCCAGCATTTT	CASSIGQGRQPQHF
.	TRBJ1-6	TRBV28	many	TGTGCCAGCAGTTCTTACCGCCTCCTCCACTTT	CASSSYRLLHF
.	TRBJ2-6	TRBV6-1	few	TGTGCCAGCAGCCTCCGGGGCCCCTCTCTTGGGGCCAACGTCCTGACTTTC	CASSLRGPSLGANVLTF
.	TRBJ1-5	TRBV18	.	TGTGCCAGCTCCGATTCTGGGGTGAATCAGCCCCAGCATTTT	CASSDSGVNQPQHF
.	TRBJ2-1	TRBV6-1	.	TGTGCCAGCAGCCGAGACAGATATGAGCAGTTCTTC	CASSRDRYEQFF
TRBD1	TRBJ1-2	TRBV9	few	TGTGCCAGCACCCCCGACAGGGGATACGACTATGGCTACACCTTC	CASTPDRGYDYGYTF
.	TRBJ1-2	TRBV15	many	TGTGCCACCAGCAGAGATTATTGGATTACGAACTATGGCTACACCTTC	CATSRDYWITNYGYTF
.	TRBJ1-2	TRBV19	.	TGTGCCAGTAGTATCATTTACCGAGGACGGAGAACTAACTATGGCTACACCTTC	CASSIIYRGRRTNYGYTF
TRBD1	TRBJ2-7	TRBV10-3	few	TGTGCCATCAGCGGGACAGGGGAAGGCTACGAGCAGTACTTC	CAISGTGEGYEQYF
.	TRBJ1-4	TRBV10-2	.	TGCGCCAGCAGCCCGGACATGGGGGAAACTAATGAAAAACTGTTTTTT	CASSPDMGETNEKLFF
.	TRBJ2-5	TRBV5-1	.	TGCGCCAGCAGCTTGGGCTCGGGATGGAGGCTAGCAGGCCAAGAGACCCAGTACTTC	CASSLGSGWRLAGQETQYF
.	TRBJ2-5	TRBV6-1	many	TGTGCCAGCAGGATCGGAGAGACCCAGTACTTC	CASRIGETQYF
TRBD1	TRBJ2-5	TRBV28	few	TGTGCCAGCAGTTCTGCCGGGACAGGACAAGAGACCCAGTACTTC	CASSSAGTGQETQYF
TRBD2	TRBJ2-5	TRBV6-2/TRBV6-3	many	TGTGCCAGCAGTTTAGCGGGAGGCCTTCCAGAGACCCAGTACTTC	CASSLAGGLPETQYF
.	TRBJ2-1	TRBV7-9	.	TGTGCCAGCAGCTTCAGGGTCCGGGCGGACGAGCAGTTCTTC	CASSFRVRADEQFF
.	TRBJ2-1	TRBV7-9	.	TGTGCCAGCAGCTTAGGGCAGGAGCAGTTCTTC	CASSLGQEQFF
.	TRBJ2-5	TRBV5-8	few	TGTGCCAGCAGCTTTGCGCTAGATCGGGAGACCCAGTACTTC	CASSFALDRETQYF
TRBD1	TRBJ2-5	TRBV12-3/TRBV12-4	many	TGTGCCAGCAGCCCTCCCGGGACAGGTCTCCAAGAGACCCAGTACTTC	CASSPPGTGLQETQYF
.	TRBJ1-1	TRBV14	few	TGTGCCAGCAGCCGAGGAGGACAGTGGAACACTGAAGCTTTCTTT	CASSRGGQWNTEAFF
.	TRBJ2-1	TRBV11-2	many	TGTGCCAGCAGTTATACAGGGAATGAGCAGTTCTTC	CASSYTGNEQFF
.	TRBJ1-1	TRBV6-1	many	TGTGCCAGCAGTGAAGGTCCATTGCGGAGCACTGAAGCTTTCTTT	CASSEGPLRSTEAFF
.	TRBJ2-7	TRBV29-1	.	TGCAGCGTTCTCGAGGGGGAGCGGTACTTC	CSVLEGERYF
.	TRBJ2-2	TRBV19	.	TGTGCCAGTAGTATCCTCCTTCTCAGGACCGGGGAGCTGTTTTTT	CASSILLLRTGELFF
TRBD1	TRBJ2-7	TRBV29-1	many	TGCAGCGTCGCGGGACAGGGGCCCTACGAGCAGTACTTC	CSVAGQGPYEQYF
TRBD1	TRBJ1-4	TRBV9	.	TGTGCCAGCAGCGTGGGAACAGGGGCCTGGGGAGAAAAACTGTTTTTT	CASSVGTGAWGEKLFF
.	TRBJ2-2	TRBV24-1	.	TGTGCCACCAGTGTGACCGGTAGTAGGGAGCTGTTTTTT	CATSVTGSRELFF
TRBD1	TRBJ1-2	TRBV7-2	many	TGTGCCAGCAGCTTTTTACAGGGGGCTGATGGCTACACCTTC	CASSFLQGADGYTF
.	TRBJ1-2	TRBV20-1	.	TGCAGTGCCGAGGGGTATGGCTACACCTTC	CSAEGYGYTF
.	TRBJ2-5	TRBV9	.	TGTGCCAGCAGCCCAGAGGAGGGGGGGCCATTAGAGACCCAGTACTTC	CASSPEEGGPLETQYF
.	TRBJ1-1	TRBV4-2	.	TGTGCCAGCAGCCAAGAGGACGGACCCAGGGGCACTGAAGCTTTCTTT	CASSQEDGPRGTEAFF
.	TRBJ1-5	TRBV5-1	once	TGCGCCAGCAGCAAGAACGATATGTGGGATCAGCCCCAGCATTTT	CASSKNDMWDQPQHF
.	TRBJ1-2	TRBV28	many	TGTGCCAGCAGTTTAGACAGTTATCTCTATGGCTACACCTTC	CASSLDSYLYGYTF
.	TRBJ1-2	TRBV2	many	TGTGCCAGCAGTGGCCAGGGTTATGGCTACACCTTC	CASSGQGYGYTF
.	TRBJ2-5	TRBV7-8	many	TGTGCCAGCAGCGGAGGGACTCCCCGCCAAGAGACCCAGTACTTC	CASSGGTPRQETQYF
TRBD2	TRBJ2-2	TRBV27	.	TGTGCCAGCAGTTTAGAGACTAGCGGGCCCACCGGGGAGCTGTTTTTT	CASSLETSGPTGELFF
.	TRBJ2-2	TRBV10-3	few	TGTGCCATCATGGCCGGGGGCGGGGAGCTGTTTTTT	CAIMAGGGELFF
TRBD2	TRBJ2-2	TRBV11-2	few	TGTGCCAGCAGCTTATGGCGTCGGACTAGCGGTTTAAGGGAGCTGTTTTTT	CASSLWRRTSGLRELFF
TRBD1	TRBJ1-1	TRBV6-2/TRBV6-3	few	TGTGCCAGCAGTTACCCGCAACAGGGGACACTTGGAGCTTTCTTT	CASSYPQQGTLGAFF
.	TRBJ2-5	TRBV11-2	many	TGTGCCAGCAGCTTAGGTACCCCACTAGGAGAGACCCAGTACTTC	CASSLGTPLGETQYF
.	TRBJ1-1	TRBV11-3	.	TGTGCCAGCAGAGGCCGGGACACGAACACTGAAGCTTTCTTT	CASRGRDTNTEAFF
TRBD2	TRBJ2-4	TRBV28	many	TGTGCCAGCAGTTTGCCCCGGGAGGTCTCCAAAAACATTCAGTACTTC	CASSLPREVSKNIQYF
.	TRBJ1-2	TRBV13	few	TGTGCCAGCAGCCTCCAACGGGACCCTTGGGGCTACACCTTC	CASSLQRDPWGYTF
.	TRBJ2-7	TRBV7-2	few	TGTGCCAGCAGCTTAGCTGGGACAAAGTACGAGCAGTACTTC	CASSLAGTKYEQYF
TRBD2	TRBJ2-5	TRBV2	many	TGTGCCAGCAGTCATAGCGGGAGTTACCAAGAGACCCAGTACTTC	CASSHSGSYQETQYF
.	TRBJ2-7	TRBV29-1	.	TGCAGCGTTGAATCAGCCTACGAGCAGTACTTC	CSVESAYEQYF
.	TRBJ1-2	TRBV30	many	TGTGCCTGGAGTAAAGCCAGGGTGAACTATGGCTACACCTTC	CAWSKARVNYGYTF
.	TRBJ1-6	TRBV15	many	TGTGCCACCAGCAGATCTAATAATTCACCCCTCCACTTT	CATSRSNNSPLHF
.	TRBJ2-5	TRBV7-2	many	TGTGCCAGCAGCGATAGCGGAGAGACCCAGTACTTC	CASSDSGETQYF
.	TRBJ1-1	TRBV20-1	.	TGCAGTGCTCCGCGCTGGGAAAACACTGAAGCTTTCTTT	CSAPRWENTEAFF